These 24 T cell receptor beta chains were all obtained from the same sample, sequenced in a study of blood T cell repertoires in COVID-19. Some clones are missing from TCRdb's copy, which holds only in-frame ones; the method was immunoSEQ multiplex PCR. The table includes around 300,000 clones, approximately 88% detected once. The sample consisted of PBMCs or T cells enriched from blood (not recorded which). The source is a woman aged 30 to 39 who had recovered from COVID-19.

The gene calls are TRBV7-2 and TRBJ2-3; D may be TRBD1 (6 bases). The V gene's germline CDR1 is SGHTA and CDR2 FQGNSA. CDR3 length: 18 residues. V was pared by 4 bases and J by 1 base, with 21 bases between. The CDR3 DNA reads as TGTGCCAGCAGCTACGGGCTACAGGGCTATCGGGGCACAGATACGCAGTATTTT. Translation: CASSYGLQGYRGTDTQYF.

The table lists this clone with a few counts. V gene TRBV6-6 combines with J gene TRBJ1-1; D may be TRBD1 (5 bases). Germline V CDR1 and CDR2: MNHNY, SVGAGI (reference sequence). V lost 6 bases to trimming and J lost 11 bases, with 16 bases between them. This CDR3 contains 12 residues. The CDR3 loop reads CASRQLTVSAFF. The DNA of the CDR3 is TGTGCCAGCAGGCAATTGACAGTGTCGGCTTTCTTT.

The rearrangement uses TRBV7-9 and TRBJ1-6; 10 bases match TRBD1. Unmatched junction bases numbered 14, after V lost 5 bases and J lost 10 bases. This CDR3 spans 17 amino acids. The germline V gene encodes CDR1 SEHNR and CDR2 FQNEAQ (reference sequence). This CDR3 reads CASSPGFDRGRRSPLHF. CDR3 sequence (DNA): TGTGCCAGCAGCCCGGGCTTCGACAGGGGGCGGCGGTCACCCCTCCACTTT.

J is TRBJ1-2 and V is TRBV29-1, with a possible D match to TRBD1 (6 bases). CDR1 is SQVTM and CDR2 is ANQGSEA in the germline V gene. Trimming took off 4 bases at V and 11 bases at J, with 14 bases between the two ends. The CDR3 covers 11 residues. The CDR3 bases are TGCAGCGTTGTACAGGGAGGGCTGTACACCTTC. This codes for CSVVQGGLYTF.

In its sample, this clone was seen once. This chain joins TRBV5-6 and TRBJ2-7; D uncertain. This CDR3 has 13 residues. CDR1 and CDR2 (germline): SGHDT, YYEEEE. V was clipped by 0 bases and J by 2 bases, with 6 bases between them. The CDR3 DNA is TGTGCCAGCAGCTTGGAGCAGGCCTACGAGCAGTACTTC. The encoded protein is CASSLEQAYEQYF.

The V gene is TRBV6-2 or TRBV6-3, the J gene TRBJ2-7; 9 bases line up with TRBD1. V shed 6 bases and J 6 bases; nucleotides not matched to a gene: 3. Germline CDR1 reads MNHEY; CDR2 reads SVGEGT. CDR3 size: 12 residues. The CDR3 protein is CASSRTGVEQYF. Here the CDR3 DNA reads TGTGCCAGCAGCAGGACAGGGGTCGAGCAGTACTTC.

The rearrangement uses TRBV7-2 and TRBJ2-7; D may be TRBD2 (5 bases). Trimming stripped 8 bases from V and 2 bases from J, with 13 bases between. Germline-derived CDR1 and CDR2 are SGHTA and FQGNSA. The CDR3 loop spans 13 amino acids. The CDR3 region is CASRPPGAYEQYF. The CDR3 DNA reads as TGTGCCAGCCGCCCGCCCGGGGCCTACGAGCAGTACTTC. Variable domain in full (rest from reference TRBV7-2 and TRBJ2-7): GAGVSQSPSNKVTEKGKDVELRCDPISGHTALYWYRQSLGQGLEFLIYFQGNSAPDKSGLPSDRFSAERTGGSVSTLTIQRTQQEDSAVYLCASRPPGAYEQYFGPGTRLTVT.

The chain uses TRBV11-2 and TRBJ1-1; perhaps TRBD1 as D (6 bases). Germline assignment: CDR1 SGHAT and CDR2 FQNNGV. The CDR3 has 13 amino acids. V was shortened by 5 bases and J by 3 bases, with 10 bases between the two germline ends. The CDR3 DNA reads TGTGCCAGCAGCACACGACAGGACACTGAAGCTTTCTTT. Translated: CASSTRQDTEAFF.

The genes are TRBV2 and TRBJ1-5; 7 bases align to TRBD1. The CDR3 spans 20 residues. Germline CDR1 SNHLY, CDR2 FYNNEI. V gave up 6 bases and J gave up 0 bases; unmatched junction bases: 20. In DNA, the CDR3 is TGTGCCAGCAGCGATTACAAAAATAGACAGGGTCTAAGTAGCAATCAGCCCCAGCATTTT. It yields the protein CASSDYKNRQGLSSNQPQHF.

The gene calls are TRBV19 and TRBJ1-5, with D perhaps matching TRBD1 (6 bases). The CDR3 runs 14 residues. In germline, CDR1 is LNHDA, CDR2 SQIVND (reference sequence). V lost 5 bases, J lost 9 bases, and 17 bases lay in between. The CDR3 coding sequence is TGTGCCAGTAGTTCCGACAGGTCGAACCTGCCCCAGCATTTT. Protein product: CASSSDRSNLPQHF.

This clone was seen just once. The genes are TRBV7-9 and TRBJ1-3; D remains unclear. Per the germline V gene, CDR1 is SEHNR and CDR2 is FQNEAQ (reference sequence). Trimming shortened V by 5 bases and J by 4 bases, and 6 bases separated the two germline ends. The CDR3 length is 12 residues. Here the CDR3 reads CASSRVGNTIYF. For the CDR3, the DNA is TGTGCCAGCAGCCGAGTGGGAAACACCATATATTTT.

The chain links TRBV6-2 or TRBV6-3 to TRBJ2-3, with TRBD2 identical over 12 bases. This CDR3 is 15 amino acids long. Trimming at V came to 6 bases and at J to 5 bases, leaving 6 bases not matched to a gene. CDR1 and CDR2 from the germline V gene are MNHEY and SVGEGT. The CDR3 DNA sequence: TGTGCCAGCAGCCCCGGACTAGCGGGGAGAGATACGCAGTATTTT. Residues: CASSPGLAGRDTQYF.

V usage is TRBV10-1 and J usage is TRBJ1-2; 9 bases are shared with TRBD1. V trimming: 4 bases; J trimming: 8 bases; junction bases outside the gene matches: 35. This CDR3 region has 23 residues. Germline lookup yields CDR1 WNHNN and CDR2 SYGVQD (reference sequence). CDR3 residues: CASSVCPGTGPPPYPPRVYGYTF. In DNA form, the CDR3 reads TGCGCCAGCAGTGTCTGCCCCGGGACAGGGCCGCCCCCTTACCCTCCTCGGGTCTACGGCTACACCTTC.

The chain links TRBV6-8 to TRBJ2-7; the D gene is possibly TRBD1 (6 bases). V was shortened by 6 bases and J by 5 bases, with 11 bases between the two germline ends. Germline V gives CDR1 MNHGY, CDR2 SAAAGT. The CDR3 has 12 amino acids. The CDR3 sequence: CASSVRGDEQYF. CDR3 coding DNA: TGTGCCAGCAGCGTCAGGGGCGACGAGCAGTACTTC.

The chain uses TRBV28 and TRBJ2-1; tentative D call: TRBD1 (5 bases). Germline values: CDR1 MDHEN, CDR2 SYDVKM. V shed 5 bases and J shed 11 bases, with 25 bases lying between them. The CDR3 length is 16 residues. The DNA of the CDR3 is TGTGCCAGCAGTCGGACCGCTGGGGCCCCATTTTTTCAGCAGTTCTTC. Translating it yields CASSRTAGAPFFQQFF.

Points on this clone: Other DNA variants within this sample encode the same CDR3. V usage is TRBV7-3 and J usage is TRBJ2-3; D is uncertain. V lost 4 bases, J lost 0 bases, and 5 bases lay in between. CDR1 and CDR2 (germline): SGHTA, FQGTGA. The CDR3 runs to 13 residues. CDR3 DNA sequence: TGTGCCAGCAGCTCGTCTAGCACAGATACGCAGTATTTT. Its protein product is CASSSSSTDTQYF.

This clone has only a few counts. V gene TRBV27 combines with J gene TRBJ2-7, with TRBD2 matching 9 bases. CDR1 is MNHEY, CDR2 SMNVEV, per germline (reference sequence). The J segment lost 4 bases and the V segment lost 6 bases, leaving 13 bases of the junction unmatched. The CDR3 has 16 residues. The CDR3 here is CASSREVVAGGYEQYF. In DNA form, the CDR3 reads TGTGCCAGCAGCCGAGAAGTAGTCGCGGGAGGGTACGAGCAGTACTTC.

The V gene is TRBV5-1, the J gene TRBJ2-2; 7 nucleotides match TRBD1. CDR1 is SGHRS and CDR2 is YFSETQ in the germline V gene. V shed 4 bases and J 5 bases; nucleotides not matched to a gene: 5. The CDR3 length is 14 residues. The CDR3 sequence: CASSLLQGTGELFF. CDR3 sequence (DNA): TGCGCCAGCAGCCTCCTACAGGGGACCGGGGAGCTGTTTTTT.

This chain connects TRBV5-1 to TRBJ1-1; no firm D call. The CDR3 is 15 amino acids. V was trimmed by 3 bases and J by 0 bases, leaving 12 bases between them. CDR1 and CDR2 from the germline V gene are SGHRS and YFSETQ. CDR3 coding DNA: TGCGCCAGCAGCTATAGCCCCGGCATGAACACTGAAGCTTTCTTT. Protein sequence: CASSYSPGMNTEAFF.

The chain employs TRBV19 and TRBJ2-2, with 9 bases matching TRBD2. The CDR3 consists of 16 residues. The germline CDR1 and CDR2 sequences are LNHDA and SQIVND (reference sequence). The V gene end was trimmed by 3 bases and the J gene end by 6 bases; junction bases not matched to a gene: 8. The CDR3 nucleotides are TGTGCCAGTAGTATTTTTGGCGGGAGGGCCGCCGGGGAGCTGTTTTTT. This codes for CASSIFGGRAAGELFF. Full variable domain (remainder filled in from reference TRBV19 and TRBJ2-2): DGGITQSPKYLFRKEGQNVTLSCEQNLNHDAMYWYRQDPGQGLRLIYYSQIVNDFQKGDIAEGYSVSREKKESFPLTVTSAQKNPTAFYLCASSIFGGRAAGELFFGEGSRLTVL.

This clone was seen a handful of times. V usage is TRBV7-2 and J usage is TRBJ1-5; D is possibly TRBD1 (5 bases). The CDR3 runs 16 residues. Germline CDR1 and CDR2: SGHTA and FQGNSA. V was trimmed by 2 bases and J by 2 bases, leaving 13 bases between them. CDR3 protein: CASSLRGIGRNQPQHF. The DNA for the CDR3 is TGTGCCAGCAGCTTAAGGGGTATTGGTCGCAATCAGCCCCAGCATTTT.

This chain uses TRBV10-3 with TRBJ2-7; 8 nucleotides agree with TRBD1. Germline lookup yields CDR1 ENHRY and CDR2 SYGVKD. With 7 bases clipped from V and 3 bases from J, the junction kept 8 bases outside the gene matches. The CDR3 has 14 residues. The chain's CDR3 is CAIKRGTGDYEQYF. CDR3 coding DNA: TGTGCCATCAAACGCGGGACAGGTGACTACGAGCAGTACTTC.

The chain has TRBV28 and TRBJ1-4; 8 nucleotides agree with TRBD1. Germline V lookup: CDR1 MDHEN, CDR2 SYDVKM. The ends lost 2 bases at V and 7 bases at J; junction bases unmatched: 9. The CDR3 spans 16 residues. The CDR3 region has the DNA TGTGCCAGCAGTTTACCTGACAGGGGTTTTGGTGAAAAACTGTTTTTT. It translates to CASSLPDRGFGEKLFF.

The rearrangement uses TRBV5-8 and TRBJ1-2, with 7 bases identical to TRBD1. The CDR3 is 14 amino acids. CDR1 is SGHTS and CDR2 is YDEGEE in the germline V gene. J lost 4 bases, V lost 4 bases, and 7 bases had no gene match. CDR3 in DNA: TGTGCCAGCAGCAAGGACAGGCCAAGCTATGGCTACACCTTC. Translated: CASSKDRPSYGYTF.